This T cell receptor beta chain was captured by sequencing in a study of response to subunit inactivated influenza vaccine. This clonotype was seen more than once but under ten times. What it binds is not known. The CDR3 is made up of 19 amino acids. J was trimmed by 8 bases and V by 2 bases; bases with no gene match: 19. The germline CDR1 and CDR2 sequences are SGHAT and FQDESV (reference sequence). General study results and limits: Researchers suggested that each seasonal influenza vaccination recruits few new T cells.

TCRdb re-called the RT-PCR reads through MiXCR, storing one row per CDR3 protein. The sample has about 480,000 distinct CDR3 sequences, approximately 12% seen once. This TCR was sampled from a middle-aged man who received an inactivated influenza vaccine. Sequenced material: PBMCs from blood, taken more than 35 days after vaccination. The chain employs TRBV11-1 and TRBJ2-1; 9 bases fit TRBD2. CDR3 amino acids: CASSLRFGGWTSDSDEQFF. The CDR3 DNA reads as TGTGCCAGCAGCTTAAGGTTCGGCGGGTGGACTAGCGATTCCGATGAGCAGTTCTTC.